This T cell receptor beta chain is drawn from a study of Ad26.COV2.S vaccination and SARS-CoV-2 variants. Treatment: 15 to 20 received Ad26.COV2.S at low or high dose, single or two shots; about 5 received placebo; per-sample allocation not given. Day 63 after the first injection of vaccine or placebo was the sampling time. Its platform was an Ad26 vector, and its expressed antigen was Wuhan-strain SARS-CoV-2 spike. Sequenced by immunoSEQ multiplex PCR; TCRdb stores in-frame clones only, minus some. The sample lists about 460,000 clones, roughly nine tenths occurring once. Germline CDR1 and CDR2: MNHEY and SMNVEV (reference sequence). The CDR3 consists of 13 residues. With 7 bases removed from V and 4 bases from J, the gap between germline ends came to 13 bases.

This sequence originates from a person between 18 and 65 years old who received the Ad26.COV2.S COVID-19 vaccine or a placebo. The sequenced sample was peripheral blood, obtained in a trial of Ad26.COV2.S vaccine versus placebo. This rearrangement joins TRBV27 to TRBJ1-2; D unclear. The CDR3 DNA follows: TGTGCCAGCAATTTGTCGGGCTCCTATGGCTACACCTTC. It translates to CASNLSGSYGYTF.